A selection of T cell receptor beta chains follows, all from one sample in a study of cytomegalovirus exposure and HLA in healthy donors. Sequencing used immunoSEQ multiplex PCR; TCRdb keeps in-frame clones, though not all of them. The sample shows approximately 170,000 clones, 84% of them seen only once. Sequenced: PBMCs. These receptors all come from a man aged 30 to 45 in good health and CMV-seropositive. Both conserved end residues are part of each CDR3. The order of the fields is CDR3 length, clone size, D gene, V gene, J gene, CDR3 DNA, CDR3 protein. A D gene is named only where the DNA matches it firmly. The size entry is marked missing in some rows and otherwise reads once, few, many or a size class.

14	NA	NA	TRBV28	TRBJ1-2	TGTGCCAGCAGCCTGACGGGGGGCAGCTATGGCTACACCTTC	CASSLTGGSYGYTF
15	once	NA	TRBV7-3	TRBJ2-1	TGTGCCAGCAGCTTAGGGGTAGGACTATTCAATGAGCAGTTCTTC	CASSLGVGLFNEQFF
16	NA	NA	TRBV4-1	TRBJ1-2	TGCGCCAGCAGGCTAATAGGACAGAGACAAAACTATGGCTACACCTTC	CASRLIGQRQNYGYTF
16	NA	TRBD2	TRBV4-1	TRBJ2-1	TGCGCCAGCAGCCAAGAGGAAACTAGCGTCGACAATGAGCAGTTCTTC	CASSQEETSVDNEQFF
14	NA	NA	TRBV11-3	TRBJ2-7	TGTGCCAGCAGCGAGGGGGACCCTCCCTACGAGCAGTACTTC	CASSEGDPPYEQYF
17	NA	TRBD2	TRBV5-1	TRBJ2-3	TGCGCCAGCAGCTTGGGACTGACTAGCGGGGGACTGTATACGCAGTATTTT	CASSLGLTSGGLYTQYF
16	NA	NA	TRBV18	TRBJ2-4	TGTGCCAGCTCCCCCCTCGCCAGGGAAGGAAGAAACATTCAGTACTTC	CASSPLAREGRNIQYF
14	NA	NA	TRBV30	TRBJ2-7	TGTGCCTGGACCGGGGCGGGAAGCTCCTACGAGCAGTACTTC	CAWTGAGSSYEQYF
18	NA	TRBD1	TRBV28	TRBJ1-4	TGTGCCAGCAGTTTAGTAGGACAGGGGGCTTCATGGATAGAAAAACTGTTTTTT	CASSLVGQGASWIEKLFF
16	NA	NA	TRBV28	TRBJ1-5	TGTGCCAGCAGTTTTCCGGGTACCCGGCCGAATCAGCCCCAGCATTTT	CASSFPGTRPNQPQHF
16	NA	NA	TRBV7-9	TRBJ2-5	TGTGCCAGCAGCCTACTCGGACAACGATACAATGGGACCCAGTACTTC	CASSLLGQRYNGTQYF
14	NA	TRBD1	TRBV7-6	TRBJ2-2	TGTGCCAGCACCACCGGGACAGGGGTCGGGGAGCTGTTTTTT	CASTTGTGVGELFF
14	NA	NA	TRBV6-1	TRBJ1-1	TGTGCCAGCAGTGTGGCAGAAATGAACACTGAAGCTTTCTTT	CASSVAEMNTEAFF
16	NA	NA	TRBV27	TRBJ1-5	TGTGCCAGCAGTATCGGAGGAGGAAGGAGCAATCAGCCCCAGCATTTT	CASSIGGGRSNQPQHF
16	NA	TRBD1	TRBV28	TRBJ2-7	TGTGCCAGCAGTTTCCCGGGACAGCCCCCTTCCTACGAGCAGTACTTC	CASSFPGQPPSYEQYF
15	NA	NA	TRBV18	TRBJ2-7	TGTGCCAGCTCACCAGCGTCAGGGTCCGACTACGAGCAGTACTTC	CASSPASGSDYEQYF
14	many	TRBD1	TRBV6-5	TRBJ1-2	TGTGCCAGCAGTTACTCGATCGGACAGGGGGCGAGAACCTTC	CASSYSIGQGARTF
16	NA	NA	TRBV7-9	TRBJ1-1	TGTGCCAGCAGCTTCGGGCAGGGGTTAAGGAACACTGAAGCTTTCTTT	CASSFGQGLRNTEAFF
14	NA	NA	TRBV7-5	TRBJ2-7	TGTGTCAGAACCCACAGGGGTCCCTCCTACGAGCAGTACTTC	CVRTHRGPSYEQYF
14	NA	NA	TRBV11-2	TRBJ2-1	TGTGCCAGCAGCTTAGAACGCGGGGCTAATGAGCAGTTCTTC	CASSLERGANEQFF
13	NA	NA	TRBV15	TRBJ1-2	TGTGCCACCAGCAGAGTACAGGGAGACGGCTACACCTTC	CATSRVQGDGYTF
15	NA	TRBD1	TRBV2	TRBJ2-7	TGTGCCAGCAGTCCCACCGGGACAGTGACCTACGAGCAGTACTTC	CASSPTGTVTYEQYF
15	once	TRBD1	TRBV6-6	TRBJ2-7	TGTGCCAGCAGCATGACAGGGACGGCAGGGAACGAGCAGTACTTC	CASSMTGTAGNEQYF
16	many	TRBD1	TRBV7-9	TRBJ2-7	TGTGCCAGCAGCTTAGTTCGGACAGGGGGCTCCTACGAGCAGTACTTC	CASSLVRTGGSYEQYF
12	few	TRBD1	TRBV28	TRBJ1-5	TGTGCCAGCAGTGCAGGGGGTTGGCCCCAGCATTTT	CASSAGGWPQHF
14	NA	NA	TRBV25-1	TRBJ1-5	TGTGCCAGCAGACTCAGGGATAGCAATCAGCCCCAGCATTTT	CASRLRDSNQPQHF
15	NA	NA	TRBV10-1	TRBJ2-7	TGCGCCAGCAGTAGGTCCCGGCGACTAGGCTACGAGCAGTACTTC	CASSRSRRLGYEQYF
15	NA	TRBD2	TRBV5-1	TRBJ2-5	TGCGCCAGCAGCATTAGCGGGAGGACCCTAGAGACCCAGTACTTC	CASSISGRTLETQYF
17	NA	NA	TRBV9	TRBJ1-3	TGTGCCAGCAGCTCTCACGCCAAATACAGGACTGGAAACACCATATATTTT	CASSSHAKYRTGNTIYF
14	NA	NA	TRBV9	TRBJ2-7	TGTGCCAGCAGCGAACAGGACGGTAACTACGAGCAGTACTTC	CASSEQDGNYEQYF
16	NA	TRBD1	TRBV7-2	TRBJ1-2	TGTGCCAGCAGCCCCCAGGGGGGCACAGGGGAGTATGGCTACACCTTC	CASSPQGGTGEYGYTF
13	NA	TRBD2	TRBV29-1	TRBJ2-7	TGCAGCGCGCGGGCGGGGGGGACATTAGAGCAGTACTTC	CSARAGGTLEQYF
14	NA	TRBD1	TRBV9	TRBJ1-3	TGTGCCAGCAGCCCCGGGGACAGCCTAAACACCATATATTTT	CASSPGDSLNTIYF
16	NA	NA	TRBV5-1	TRBJ2-5	TGCGCCAGCAGCTTGACGCGGTTGGTGGGCCAAGAGACCCAGTACTTC	CASSLTRLVGQETQYF
14	NA	TRBD2	TRBV4-1	TRBJ2-7	TGCGCCAGCAGCCGGGGGGGACTAGACTCCGAGCAGTACTTC	CASSRGGLDSEQYF